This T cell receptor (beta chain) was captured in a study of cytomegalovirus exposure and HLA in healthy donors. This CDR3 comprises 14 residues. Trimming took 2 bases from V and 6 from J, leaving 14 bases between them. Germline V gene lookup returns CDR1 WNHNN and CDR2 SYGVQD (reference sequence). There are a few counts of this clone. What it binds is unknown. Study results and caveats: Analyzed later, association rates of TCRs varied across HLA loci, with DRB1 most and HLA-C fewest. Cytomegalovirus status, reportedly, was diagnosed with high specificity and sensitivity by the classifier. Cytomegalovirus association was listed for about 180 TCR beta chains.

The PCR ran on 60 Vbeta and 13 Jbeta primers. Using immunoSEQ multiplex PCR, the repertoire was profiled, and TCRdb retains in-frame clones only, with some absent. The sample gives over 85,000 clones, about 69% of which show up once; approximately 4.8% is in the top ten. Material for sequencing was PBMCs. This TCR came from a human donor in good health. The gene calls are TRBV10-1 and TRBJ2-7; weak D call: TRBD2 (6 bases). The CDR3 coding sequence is TGCGCCAGCAGTGAGATGGCTAGCGAAACCGAGCAGTACTTC. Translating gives CASSEMASETEQYF.